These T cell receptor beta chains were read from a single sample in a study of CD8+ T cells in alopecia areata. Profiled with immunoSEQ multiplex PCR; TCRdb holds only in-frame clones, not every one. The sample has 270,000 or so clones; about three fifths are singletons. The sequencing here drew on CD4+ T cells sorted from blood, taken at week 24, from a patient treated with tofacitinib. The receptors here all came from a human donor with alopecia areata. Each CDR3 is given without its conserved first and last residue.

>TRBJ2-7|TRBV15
ATSRGGSGTYEQY
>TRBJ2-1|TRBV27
ASSPRQAYDNEQF
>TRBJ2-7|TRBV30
ASAPTGVPYEQY
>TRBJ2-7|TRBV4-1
ASSQGGTVHSYEQY
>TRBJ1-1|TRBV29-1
SVEHTEAF
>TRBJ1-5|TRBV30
AWSVLGQGSNQPQH
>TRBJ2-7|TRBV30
AWSGRQGTYEQY
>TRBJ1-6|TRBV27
ASRPDRGNSPLH
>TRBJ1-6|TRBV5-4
ASRVGQGENSPLH
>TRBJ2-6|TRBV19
ASRRDSGANVLT
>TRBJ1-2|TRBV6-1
ASTIEGRGYT
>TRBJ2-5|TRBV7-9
ASSLEVLETQY
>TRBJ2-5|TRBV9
ASSVATGLGWETQY
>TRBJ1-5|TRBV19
ASSYRGIRSNQPQH
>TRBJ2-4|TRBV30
AWSSRGSAKNIQY
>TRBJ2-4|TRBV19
ASSATGAKNIQY
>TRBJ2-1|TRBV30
AWSWGLAEQF
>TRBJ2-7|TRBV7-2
ASSYGGVGSEQY
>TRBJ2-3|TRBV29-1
SVDGTGAGSTDTQY
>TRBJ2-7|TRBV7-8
ASSISGGDSSYEQY
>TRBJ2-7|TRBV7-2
ASSLDSEQY
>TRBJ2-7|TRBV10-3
ARGQGGEQY
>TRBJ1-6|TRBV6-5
ASSPGRNSPLH
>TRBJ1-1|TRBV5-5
ASSRQWTEAF
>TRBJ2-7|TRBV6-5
ASSYAYEQY
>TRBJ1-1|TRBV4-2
ASSQPGQVNTEAF
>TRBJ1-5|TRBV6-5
ASSYWTGSRGQPQH
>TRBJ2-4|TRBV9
ASSVRGGLEGENIQY
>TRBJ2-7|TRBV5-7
ASSLVGPDEQY
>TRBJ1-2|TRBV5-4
ASSLWGIQGGNYGYT
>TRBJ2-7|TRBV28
ASSWGFRDRTYEQY
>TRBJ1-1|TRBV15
ATSRDRDTEAF
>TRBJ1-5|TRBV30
AWSVQLHQPQH
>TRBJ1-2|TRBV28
ASRPAGGVNYGYT
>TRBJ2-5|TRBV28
ASTPTGLANKETQY
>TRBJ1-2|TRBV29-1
SVGEPGGRQAGYT
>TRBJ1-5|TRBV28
ASSIEPQH